The next 13 T cell receptor beta chains were all read from a single sample in a study of control samples from healthy donors and cancer patients. The assay was immunoSEQ multiplex PCR, and TCRdb's table has in-frame clones only and misses some. The sample consists of around 160,000 clones, 80% to 95% of them appearing once. The material sequenced was blood. These receptors all stem from a man younger than 30 in good health.

The DNA of the CDR3 is TGTGCCTGGAGGCGCAGAGAAAATGAAAAACTGTTTTTT. Residues: CAWRRRENEKLFF. The rearrangement uses TRBV30 and TRBJ1-4, with D uncertain. The CDR3 is 13 amino acids. Germline V gene lookup returns CDR1 GTSNPN and CDR2 SVGIG (reference sequence). Between the trimmed V and J ends, which lost 3 bases and 5 bases, there was a span of 10 bases.

This clone has a single count. The rearrangement links TRBV7-9 to TRBJ1-4, with a tentative D call TRBD1 (5 bases). With 2 bases removed from V and 6 bases from J, the gap between germline ends came to 16 bases. The germline V gene encodes CDR1 SEHNR and CDR2 FQNEAQ (reference sequence). This CDR3 has 16 residues. CDR3 sequence: CASSLNPGREDEKLFF. CDR3 in DNA: TGTGCCAGCAGCTTAAACCCTGGCAGGGAAGATGAAAAACTGTTTTTT.

This chain connects TRBV5-1 to TRBJ2-1; TRBD2 matches 16 bases. With V trimmed by 3 bases and J by 15 bases, 30 bases remained unmatched. CDR3 size: 22 residues. Germline V gives CDR1 SGHRS, CDR2 YFSETQ. The CDR3 nucleotides read TGCGCCAGCAGCTCCGCCCCAGCGGGCCTGGGACTAGCGGGGGGGTTCGCCTCTAGTCGGTTCTTC. It translates to CASSSAPAGLGLAGGFASSRFF.

The chain links TRBV4-3 to TRBJ2-1; TRBD1 or TRBD2 may be the D gene (5 bases each). V lost 0 bases, J lost 5 bases, and 11 bases lay in between. The CDR3 sequence is 15 residues long. The germline V gene has CDR1 LGHNA and CDR2 YSLEER. CDR3 DNA: TGCGCCAGCAGCCAAGAGGGCCTGGGGGACAATGAGCAGTTCTTC. Amino acid sequence: CASSQEGLGDNEQFF.

The chain links TRBV7-9 to TRBJ2-2, with a tentative D call TRBD2 (5 bases). Germline V gene lookup returns CDR1 SEHNR and CDR2 FQNEAQ (reference sequence). The CDR3 has 14 residues. Between the trimmed V and J ends, which lost 3 bases and 5 bases, there was a span of 10 bases. This CDR3 reads CASSLRAPTGELFF. In DNA form, the CDR3 reads TGTGCCAGCAGCTTGAGGGCTCCGACCGGGGAGCTGTTTTTT.

V is TRBV5-1 and J is TRBJ2-2, with 9 bases that match TRBD1. J gave up 0 bases and V 1 base, and 7 bases lay outside the gene matches. The CDR3 sequence is 18 residues long. In germline, CDR1 is SGHRS, CDR2 YFSETQ. CDR3 residues: CASSLRWGQGSNTGELFF. DNA of the CDR3: TGCGCCAGCAGCTTGCGTTGGGGACAGGGATCGAACACCGGGGAGCTGTTTTTT.

The chain is built from TRBV2 and TRBJ1-2; D may be TRBD1 (6 bases). With 2 bases removed from V and 8 bases from J, the gap between germline ends came to 15 bases. The CDR3 is made up of 14 amino acids. Germline V CDR1 and CDR2: SNHLY, FYNNEI. The CDR3, as DNA: TGTGCCAGCAGTGAAAGAAGTCGGGGGGGCGGCTACACCTTC. It yields the protein CASSERSRGGGYTF.

The J gene is TRBJ1-6, the V gene TRBV5-5; a weak D match, TRBD1 (5 bases). The germline V gene has CDR1 SGHKS and CDR2 YYEKEE (reference sequence). The V gene lost 2 bases and the J gene lost 4 bases, with 7 bases spanning the gap. The CDR3 totals 14 residues. CDR3 loop: CASSFRVYNSPLHF. CDR3 coding DNA: TGTGCCAGCAGCTTCAGGGTGTATAATTCACCCCTCCACTTT.

This chain connects TRBV5-1 to TRBJ1-3; D uncertain. Germline lookup yields CDR1 SGHRS and CDR2 YFSETQ. The CDR3 spans 15 residues. Between the trimmed V and J ends, which lost 1 base and 0 bases, there was a span of 8 bases. CDR3 region: CASSLLSSSGNTIYF. CDR3 nucleotides: TGCGCCAGCAGCTTGTTAAGCAGCTCTGGAAACACCATATATTTT.

The DNA for the CDR3 is TGTGCCTGGAGTATGTCTAGTGAGCAGTTCTTC. It is translated as CAWSMSSEQFF. The genes are TRBV30 and TRBJ2-1; D unresolved. This CDR3 contains 11 residues. Trimming removed 2 bases from V and 9 bases from J, with 8 bases in between. Germline V gene data show CDR1 as GTSNPN and CDR2 as SVGIG (reference sequence).

V usage is TRBV6-5 and J usage is TRBJ1-1; D gene unclear. CDR3 length: 15 amino acids. Trimming stripped 6 bases from V and 0 bases from J, with 14 bases between. Germline V gene lookup returns CDR1 MNHEY and CDR2 SVGAGI. CDR3 DNA sequence: TGTGCCAGCAGCCCCTCTGGTGGTATGAACACTGAAGCTTTCTTT. Translation gives CASSPSGGMNTEAFF.

The CDR3 coding sequence is TGTGCCAGCAGCCCACCCCAGGTTACTGTAGTGAACACTGAAGCTTTCTTT. Translation: CASSPPQVTVVNTEAFF. This chain connects TRBV28 to TRBJ1-1; D unresolved. Germline assignment: CDR1 MDHEN and CDR2 SYDVKM. This CDR3 comprises 17 residues. Between the trimmed V and J ends, which lost 6 bases and 0 bases, there was a span of 20 bases.

The chain joins TRBV5-1 to TRBJ2-3, with 11 nucleotides matching TRBD2. CDR1 and CDR2 from the germline V gene are SGHRS and YFSETQ. The CDR3 has 23 amino acids. The V segment lost 0 bases and the J segment 0 bases; nucleotides outside the gene matches: 21. The CDR3, as DNA: TGCGCCAGCAGCTTGGAGGGGGCACTAGCGGGAGCATGGGAACCCCCTAGCACAGATACGCAGTATTTT. Translated: CASSLEGALAGAWEPPSTDTQYF.